Sequencing of this T cell receptor (beta chain) was carried out in a study of T-cell memory formation after mild COVID-19. Points from the study as a whole: The pre-infection memory compartment contained some responding clones, suggesting cross-reactive memory joined. Contracting CD4+ clones sat mainly in CM and EM; CD8+ in EMRA.

There are 13 residues in the CDR3. Trimming removed 3 bases from V and 8 bases from J, with 14 bases in between. Per the germline V gene, CDR1 is GTSNPN and CDR2 is SVGIG (reference sequence). As regards this clonotype: Its cognate antigen is unknown.

TCRdb reprocessed the 5' RACE reads with MiXCR, giving one entry per CDR3 protein. The sample consists of fewer than 550,000 distinct CDR3 sequences, around 18% of them appearing once. The rearrangement links TRBV30 to TRBJ2-1, with D possibly called TRBD1 or TRBD2 (6 bases each). The clonotype was recovered from an adult woman who had mild COVID-19 (a few samples of this study predate the infection). Cell type and time point are not known. What was sequenced was PBMCs or a T cell subset sorted from them (not recorded which). In DNA form, the CDR3 reads TGTGCCTGGAGACAGGGATGGGGGGATGAGCAGTTCTTC. Translating it yields CAWRQGWGDEQFF.